This T cell receptor (beta chain) was sequenced for a study of response to subunit inactivated influenza vaccine. This CDR3 contains 15 residues. Germline values: CDR1 SGHAT, CDR2 FQNNGV. V lost 3 bases, J lost 7 bases, and 10 bases stayed unmatched. Using its own MiXCR run on the RT-PCR reads, TCRdb lists one record per CDR3 protein. The sample holds around 650,000 distinct CDR3 sequences, 15% to 18% seen once. Here the sequenced sample was PBMCs from blood, taken roughly 12 days after vaccination. V usage is TRBV11-2 and J usage is TRBJ2-5, with TRBD1 matching 8 bases. This receptor was identified in a man aged 50-60 years who received an inactivated influenza vaccine. The CDR3 DNA reads as TGTGCCAGCAGCTTCGGACAGGGTCCAGGGTGGACCCAGTACTTC. Protein sequence: CASSFGQGPGWTQYF.